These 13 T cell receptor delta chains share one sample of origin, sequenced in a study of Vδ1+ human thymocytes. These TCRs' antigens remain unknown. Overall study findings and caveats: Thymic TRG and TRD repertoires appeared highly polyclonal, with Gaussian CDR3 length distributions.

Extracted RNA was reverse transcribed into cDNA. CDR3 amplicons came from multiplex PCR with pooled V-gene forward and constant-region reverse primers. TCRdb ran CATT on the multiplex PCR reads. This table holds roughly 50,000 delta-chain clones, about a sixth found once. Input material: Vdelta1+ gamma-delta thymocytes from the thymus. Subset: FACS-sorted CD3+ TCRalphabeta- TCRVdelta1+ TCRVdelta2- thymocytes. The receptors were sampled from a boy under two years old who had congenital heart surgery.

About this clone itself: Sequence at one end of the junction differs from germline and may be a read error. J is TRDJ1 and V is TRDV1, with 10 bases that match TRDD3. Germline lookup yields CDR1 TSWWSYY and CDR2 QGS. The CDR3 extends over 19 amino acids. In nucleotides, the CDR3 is TGTGCCCTTGGGGATAGGGGGTTCCTACAACTGGGGGATGGCGATAAACTCATCTTT. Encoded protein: CALGDRGFLQLGDGDKLIF.

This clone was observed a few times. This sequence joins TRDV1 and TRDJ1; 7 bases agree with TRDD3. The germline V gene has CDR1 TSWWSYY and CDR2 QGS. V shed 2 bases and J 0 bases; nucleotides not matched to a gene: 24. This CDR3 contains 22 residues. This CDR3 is CALGESMRGYFGSLEHTDKLIF. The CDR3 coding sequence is TGTGCTCTTGGGGAATCTATGCGGGGATATTTCGGCAGCCTCGAGCACACCGATAAACTCATCTTT.

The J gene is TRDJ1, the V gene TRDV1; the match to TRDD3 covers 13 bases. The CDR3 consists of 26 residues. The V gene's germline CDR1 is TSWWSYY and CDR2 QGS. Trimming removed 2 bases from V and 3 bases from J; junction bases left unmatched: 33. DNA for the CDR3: TGTGCTCTTGGGGAAAAAATTGGGCCCTTCCTGGAAACATTTAAACTGGGGGATACGAGTCCCGATAAACTCATCTTT. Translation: CALGEKIGPFLETFKLGDTSPDKLIF.

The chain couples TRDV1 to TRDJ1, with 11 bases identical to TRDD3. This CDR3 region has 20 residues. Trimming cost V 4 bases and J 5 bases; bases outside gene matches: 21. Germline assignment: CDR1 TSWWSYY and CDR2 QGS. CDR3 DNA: TGTGCTCTTGGGGCCCAGCTCGCTTTACTGGGGGATATATCTAGGGATAAACTCATCTTT. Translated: CALGAQLALLGDISRDKLIF.

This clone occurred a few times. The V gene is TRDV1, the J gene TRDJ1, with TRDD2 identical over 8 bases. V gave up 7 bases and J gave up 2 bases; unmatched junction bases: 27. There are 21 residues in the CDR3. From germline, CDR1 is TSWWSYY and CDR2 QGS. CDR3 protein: CALARTCLPKGRWYITDKLIF. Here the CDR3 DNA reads TGTGCTCTTGCCCGAACATGCCTTCCTAAGGGTCGGTGGTACATTACCGATAAACTCATCTTT.

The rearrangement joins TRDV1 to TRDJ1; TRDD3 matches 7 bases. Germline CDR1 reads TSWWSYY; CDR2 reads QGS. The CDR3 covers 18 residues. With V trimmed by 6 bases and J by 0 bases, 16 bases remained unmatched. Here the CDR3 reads CALGTYLGGHGNTDKLIF. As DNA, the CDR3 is TGTGCTCTTGGAACTTACCTGGGGGGCCACGGCAACACCGATAAACTCATCTTT.

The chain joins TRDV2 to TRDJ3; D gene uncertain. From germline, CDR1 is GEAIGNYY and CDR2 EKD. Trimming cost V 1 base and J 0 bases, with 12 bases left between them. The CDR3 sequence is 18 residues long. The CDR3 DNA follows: TGTGCCTGTGACACTGGGCCCCATTCCTCCTGGGACACCCGACAGATGTTTTTC. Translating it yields CACDTGPHSSWDTRQMFF.

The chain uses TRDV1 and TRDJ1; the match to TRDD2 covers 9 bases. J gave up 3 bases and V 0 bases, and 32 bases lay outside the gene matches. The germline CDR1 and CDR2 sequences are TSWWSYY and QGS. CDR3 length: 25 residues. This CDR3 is CALGELVPSYCAELGDVLGSDKLIF. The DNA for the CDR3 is TGTGCTCTTGGGGAACTAGTTCCTTCCTACTGTGCAGAATTGGGGGACGTCCTGGGGTCCGATAAACTCATCTTT.

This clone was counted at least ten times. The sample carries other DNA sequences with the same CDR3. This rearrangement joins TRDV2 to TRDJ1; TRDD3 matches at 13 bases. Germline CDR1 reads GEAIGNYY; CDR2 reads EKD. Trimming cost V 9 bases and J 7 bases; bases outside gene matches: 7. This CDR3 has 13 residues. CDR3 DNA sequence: TGTGCCGGACTGGGGGATACGATGAGTAAACTCATCTTT. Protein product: CAGLGDTMSKLIF.

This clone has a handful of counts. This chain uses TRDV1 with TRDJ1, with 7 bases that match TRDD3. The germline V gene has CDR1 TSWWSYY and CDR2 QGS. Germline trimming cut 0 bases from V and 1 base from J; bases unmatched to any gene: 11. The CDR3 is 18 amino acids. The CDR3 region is CALGELSPWGLITDKLIF. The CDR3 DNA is TGTGCTCTTGGGGAACTCTCCCCCTGGGGGTTAATCACCGATAAACTCATCTTT.

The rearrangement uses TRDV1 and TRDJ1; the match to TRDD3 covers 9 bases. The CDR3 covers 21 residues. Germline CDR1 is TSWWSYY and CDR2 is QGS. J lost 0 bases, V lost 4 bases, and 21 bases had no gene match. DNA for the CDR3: TGTGCTCTTGGGGTCCCCAGGACCGCGCATACTGGGGGACCTGACACCGATAAACTCATCTTT. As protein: CALGVPRTAHTGGPDTDKLIF.

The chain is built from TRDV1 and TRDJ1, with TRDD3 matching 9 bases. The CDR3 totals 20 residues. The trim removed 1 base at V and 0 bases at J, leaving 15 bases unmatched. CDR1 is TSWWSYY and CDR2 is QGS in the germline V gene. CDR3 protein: CALGERAYTGGTVYTDKLIF. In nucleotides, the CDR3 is TGTGCTCTTGGGGAACGAGCCTACACTGGGGGAACGGTGTACACCGATAAACTCATCTTT.

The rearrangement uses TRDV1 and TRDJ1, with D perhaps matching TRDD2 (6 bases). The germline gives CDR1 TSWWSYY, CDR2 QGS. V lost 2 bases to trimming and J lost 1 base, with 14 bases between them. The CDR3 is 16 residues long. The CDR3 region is CALGESEAFPTDKLIF. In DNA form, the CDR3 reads TGTGCTCTTGGGGAATCCGAGGCCTTCCCCACCGATAAACTCATCTTT.